The clone carrying this T cell receptor (beta chain) was counted between two and nine times. Authors' analysis steps: Sampled TCR counts reached a median of roughly 90,000 per sample, with values ranging from roughly 20,000 to 700,000. From the RACE reads, TCRdb called clonotypes with MiXCR, one entry per CDR3 protein. Clone size and V and J calls follow TCRdb, not the original study. The data contain 95,000 or so distinct CDR3 sequences, over 9.5% of them seen just once; the ten biggest clones take up about 3%. The trim removed 10 bases at V and 5 bases at J, leaving 10 bases unmatched. The germline V gene encodes CDR1 SEHNR and CDR2 FQNEAQ (reference sequence). The CDR3 sequence is 13 residues long. Time point in this sample: patch test 2, 6 weeks after DPC sensitization. Treatment indicated: therapeutic diphenylcyclopropenone sensitization with weekly scalp DPC. The record originates from a study of human T cells and chemical hapten exposure. Background on the study: A roughly 2 cm by roughly 2 cm inner upper arm patch received 2% DPC for sensitization. Diphenylcyclopropenone doses were given weekly to the scalps of patients across the roughly 23-week study. There were per-sample TCR yield variations, arising mainly from small pooled library volume differences.

Source: whole blood, taken in connection with sensitization to the hapten diphenylcyclopropenone (DPC). This clonotype was obtained from a woman aged 40 to 50 with alopecia areata. Some clones in this sample may be carry-over from other donors' samples. The genes are TRBV7-9 and TRBJ2-7; 8 bases align to TRBD1. The chain's CDR3 is CATSDGTGHEQYF. The DNA of the CDR3 is TGTGCCACGTCAGATGGGACAGGCCACGAGCAGTACTTC. Together with reference TRBV7-9 and TRBJ2-7, the CDR3 gives the full variable domain: DTGVSQNPRHKITKRGQNVTFRCDPISEHNRLYWYRQTLGQGPEFLTYFQNEAQLEKSRLLSDRFSAERPKGSFSTLEIQRTEQGDSAMYLCATSDGTGHEQYFGPGTRLTVT.